Below, one TCR beta chain is given with its context. Antigen: not known. The method, 5' RACE with UMI labels, was used to prepare the TRB cDNA libraries. Reanalyzing the 5' RACE reads, TCRdb keeps one entry per CDR3 protein, without DNA. This sample lists around 130,000 distinct CDR3 sequences; its ten largest clones have about 0.54%. The sample comes from a study of CXCR3-negative and CXCR3-positive naive CD8 T cells. The CDR3 covers 13 residues. Researchers reported sorting every CD8+ T cell subset in triplicate, 300,000 cells per sort. Naive CD8+ T cells had a CD45RO-CCR7+CD27+CD95- phenotype. Findings and caveats of the study: In cryopreserved cells, CXCR3 expression partially decreased, and fresh PBMCs were used in most assays. CXCR3-positive naive cells carried more hydrophobic TRB CDR3s than CXCR3-negative ones.

The sequenced sample was naive CXCR3+ CD8+ T cells from blood. Subset specified: CD45RO-CCR7+CD27+CD95- naive CD8+ T cells expressing CXCR3 (TNR3+). V usage is TRBV12-3 or TRBV12-4 and J usage is TRBJ2-1. The receptor was isolated from a human donor in good health. Some clones in this sample may be carry-over from other donors' samples. The CDR3: CASSLSAYNEQFF.